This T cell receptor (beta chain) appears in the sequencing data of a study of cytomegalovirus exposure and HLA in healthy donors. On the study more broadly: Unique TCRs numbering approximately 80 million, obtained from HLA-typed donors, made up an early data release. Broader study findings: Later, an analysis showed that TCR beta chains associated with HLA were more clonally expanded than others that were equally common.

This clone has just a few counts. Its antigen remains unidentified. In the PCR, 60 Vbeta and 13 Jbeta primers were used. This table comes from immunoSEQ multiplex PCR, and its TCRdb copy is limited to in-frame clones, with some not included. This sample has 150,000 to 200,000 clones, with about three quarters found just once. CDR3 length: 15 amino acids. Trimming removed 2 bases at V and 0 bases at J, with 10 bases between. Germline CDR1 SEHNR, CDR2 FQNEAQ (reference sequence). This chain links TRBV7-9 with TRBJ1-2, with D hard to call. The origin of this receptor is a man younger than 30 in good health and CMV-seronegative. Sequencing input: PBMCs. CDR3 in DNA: TGTGCCAGCAGCTTATCGGGGATAGCTAACTATGGCTACACCTTC. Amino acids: CASSLSGIANYGYTF.